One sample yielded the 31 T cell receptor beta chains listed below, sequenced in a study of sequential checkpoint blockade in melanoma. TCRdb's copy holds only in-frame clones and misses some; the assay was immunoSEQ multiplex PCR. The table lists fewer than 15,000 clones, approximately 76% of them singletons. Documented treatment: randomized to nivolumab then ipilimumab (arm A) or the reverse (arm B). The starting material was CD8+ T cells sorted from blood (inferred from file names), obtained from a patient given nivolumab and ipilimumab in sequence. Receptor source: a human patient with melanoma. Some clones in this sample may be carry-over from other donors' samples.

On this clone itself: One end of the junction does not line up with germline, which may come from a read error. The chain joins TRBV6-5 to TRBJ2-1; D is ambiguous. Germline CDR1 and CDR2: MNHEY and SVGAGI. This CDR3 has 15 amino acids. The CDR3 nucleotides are TGTGCCAGCAGTTACTCGAGAGGATCCTACAATGGGCAGTTCTTC. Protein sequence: CASSYSRGSYNGQFF.

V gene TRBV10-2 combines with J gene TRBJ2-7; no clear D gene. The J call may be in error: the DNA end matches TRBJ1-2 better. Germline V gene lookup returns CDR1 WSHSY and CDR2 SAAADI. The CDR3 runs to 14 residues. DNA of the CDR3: TGCGCCAGCAGTGGGACGACCGGCTTGTGGGGCTACACCTTC. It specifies CASSGTTGLWGYTF.

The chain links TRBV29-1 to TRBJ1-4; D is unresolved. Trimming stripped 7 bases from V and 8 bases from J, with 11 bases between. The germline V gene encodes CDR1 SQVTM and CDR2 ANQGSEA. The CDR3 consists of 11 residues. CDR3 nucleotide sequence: TGCAGCGCTCGAGGTGACGAAAAACTGTTTTTT. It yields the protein CSARGDEKLFF.

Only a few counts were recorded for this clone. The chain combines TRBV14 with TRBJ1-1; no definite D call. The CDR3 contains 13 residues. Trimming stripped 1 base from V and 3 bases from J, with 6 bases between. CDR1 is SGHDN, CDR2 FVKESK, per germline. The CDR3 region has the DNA TGTGCCAGCAGCCAAGTAACAGACACTGAAGCTTTCTTT. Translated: CASSQVTDTEAFF.

The CDR3 DNA follows: TGCAGCGTTGACGAGGGGGCACTCGAAGAGACCCAGTACTTC. It encodes CSVDEGALEETQYF. The chain is built from TRBV29-1 and TRBJ2-5; 7 bases align to TRBD1. The trim removed 3 bases at V and 3 bases at J, leaving 7 bases unmatched. The V gene's germline CDR1 is SQVTM and CDR2 ANQGSEA. The CDR3 has 14 residues.

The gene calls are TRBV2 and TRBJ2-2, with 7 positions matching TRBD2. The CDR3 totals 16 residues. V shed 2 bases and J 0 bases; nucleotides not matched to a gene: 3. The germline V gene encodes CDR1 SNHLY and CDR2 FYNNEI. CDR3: CASSESGGTNTGELFF. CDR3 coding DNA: TGTGCCAGCAGTGAATCCGGGGGGACGAACACCGGGGAGCTGTTTTTT.

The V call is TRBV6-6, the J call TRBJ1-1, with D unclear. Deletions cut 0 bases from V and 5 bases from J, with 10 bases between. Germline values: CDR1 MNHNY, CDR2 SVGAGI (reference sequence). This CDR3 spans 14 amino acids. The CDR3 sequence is CASSYSIGRTEAFF. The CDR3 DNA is TGTGCCAGCAGTTACTCGATTGGGAGAACTGAAGCTTTCTTT.

The CDR3 region has the DNA TGTGCCAGCAGTCCTAGCGGGGGGGCGGGAGAGACCCAGTACTTC. It encodes CASSPSGGAGETQYF. The chain links TRBV27 to TRBJ2-5; 12 bases are a match to TRBD2. There are 15 residues in the CDR3. Germline lookup yields CDR1 MNHEY and CDR2 SMNVEV (reference sequence). V trimming: 5 bases; J trimming: 4 bases; junction bases outside the gene matches: 5.

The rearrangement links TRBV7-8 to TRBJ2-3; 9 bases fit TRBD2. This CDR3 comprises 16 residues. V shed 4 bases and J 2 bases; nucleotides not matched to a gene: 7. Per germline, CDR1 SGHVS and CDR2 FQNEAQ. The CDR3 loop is CASSSQAGGPTDTQYF. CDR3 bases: TGTGCCAGCAGCTCCCAAGCGGGGGGACCCACAGATACGCAGTATTTT.

CDR3 sequence: CASSLGTLGDSGETQYF. The CDR3 coding sequence is TGTGCCAGCAGCTTAGGAACTCTCGGGGATAGTGGGGAGACCCAGTACTTC. The chain combines TRBV7-6 with TRBJ2-5, with D possibly matching TRBD2 (5 bases). The V end was cut by 1 base, the J end by 5 bases, with 20 bases between. The CDR3 has 17 amino acids. Germline V lookup: CDR1 SGHVS, CDR2 FNYEAQ.

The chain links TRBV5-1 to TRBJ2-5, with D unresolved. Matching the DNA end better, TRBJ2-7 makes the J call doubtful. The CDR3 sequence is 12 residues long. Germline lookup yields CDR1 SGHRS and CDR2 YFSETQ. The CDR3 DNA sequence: TGCGCCAGCAGCTATGACACAGACGAGCAGTACTTC. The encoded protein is CASSYDTDEQYF.

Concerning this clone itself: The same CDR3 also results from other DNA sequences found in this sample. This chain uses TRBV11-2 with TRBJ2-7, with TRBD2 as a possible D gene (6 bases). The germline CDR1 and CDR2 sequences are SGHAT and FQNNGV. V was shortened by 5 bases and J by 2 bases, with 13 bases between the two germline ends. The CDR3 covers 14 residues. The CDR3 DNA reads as TGTGCCAGCAGCCCGGGGACGGGGGCCTACGAGCAGTACTTC. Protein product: CASSPGTGAYEQYF.

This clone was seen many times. This chain's CDR3 is CAISESGDSNQPQHF. The CDR3 nucleotides are TGTGCCATCAGTGAGTCAGGAGATAGCAATCAGCCCCAGCATTTT. The J gene is TRBJ1-5, the V gene TRBV10-3; no clear D gene. The V end was cut by 0 bases, the J end by 0 bases, with 6 bases between. The CDR3 runs 15 residues. Germline V gene sequence: CDR1 ENHRY, CDR2 SYGVKD.

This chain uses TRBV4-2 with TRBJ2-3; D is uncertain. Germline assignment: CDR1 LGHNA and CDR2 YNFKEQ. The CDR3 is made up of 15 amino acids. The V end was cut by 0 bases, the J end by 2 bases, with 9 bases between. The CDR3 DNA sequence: TGTGCCAGCAGCCAAGATTGGCGGCACACAGATACGCAGTATTTT. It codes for CASSQDWRHTDTQYF.

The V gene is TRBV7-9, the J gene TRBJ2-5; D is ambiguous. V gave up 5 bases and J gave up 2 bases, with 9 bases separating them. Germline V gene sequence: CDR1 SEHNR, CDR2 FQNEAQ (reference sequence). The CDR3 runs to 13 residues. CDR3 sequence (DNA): TGTGCCAGCAGCCGTCACAGTCAAGAGACCCAGTACTTC. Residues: CASSRHSQETQYF. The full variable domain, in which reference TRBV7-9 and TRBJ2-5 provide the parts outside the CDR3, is DTGVSQNPRHKITKRGQNVTFRCDPISEHNRLYWYRQTLGQGPEFLTYFQNEAQLEKSRLLSDRFSAERPKGSFSTLEIQRTEQGDSAMYLCASSRHSQETQYFGPGTRLLVL.

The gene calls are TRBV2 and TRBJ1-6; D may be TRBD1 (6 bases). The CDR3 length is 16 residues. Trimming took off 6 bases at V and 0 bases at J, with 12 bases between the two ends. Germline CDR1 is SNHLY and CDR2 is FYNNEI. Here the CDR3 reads CASSGLTGSYNSPLHF. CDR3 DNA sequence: TGTGCCAGCAGCGGACTGACAGGCTCCTATAATTCACCCCTCCACTTT. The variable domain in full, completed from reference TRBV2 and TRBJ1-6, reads EPEVTQTPSHQVTQMGQEVILRCVPISNHLYFYWYRQILGQKVEFLVSFYNNEISEKSEIFDDQFSVERPDGSNFTLKIRSTKLEDSAMYFCASSGLTGSYNSPLHFGNGTRLTVT.

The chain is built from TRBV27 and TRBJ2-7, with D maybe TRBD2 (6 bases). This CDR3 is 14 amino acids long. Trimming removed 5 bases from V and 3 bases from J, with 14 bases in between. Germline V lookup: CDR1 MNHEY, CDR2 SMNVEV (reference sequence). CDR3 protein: CASSPGGSIYEQYF. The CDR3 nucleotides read TGTGCCAGCAGTCCCGGAGGGTCAATCTACGAGCAGTACTTC.

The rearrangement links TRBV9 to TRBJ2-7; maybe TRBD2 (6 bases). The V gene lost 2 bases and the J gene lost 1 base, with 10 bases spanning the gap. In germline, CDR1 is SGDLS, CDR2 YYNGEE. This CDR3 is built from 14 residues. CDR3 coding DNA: TGTGCCAGCAGCGTGGAGGGATGGTCCTACGAGCAGTACTTC. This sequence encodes CASSVEGWSYEQYF.

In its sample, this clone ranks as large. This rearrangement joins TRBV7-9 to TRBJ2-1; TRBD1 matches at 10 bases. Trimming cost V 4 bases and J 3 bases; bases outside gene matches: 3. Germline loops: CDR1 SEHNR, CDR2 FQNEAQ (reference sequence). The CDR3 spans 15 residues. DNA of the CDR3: TGTGCCAGCAGCTCCGGGACAGGGGTCTACAATGAGCAGTTCTTC. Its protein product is CASSSGTGVYNEQFF.

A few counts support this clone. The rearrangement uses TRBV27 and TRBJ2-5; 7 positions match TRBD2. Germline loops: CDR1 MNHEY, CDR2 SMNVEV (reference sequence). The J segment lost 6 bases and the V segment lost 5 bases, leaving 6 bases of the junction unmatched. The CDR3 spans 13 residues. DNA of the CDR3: TGTGCCAGCAGTCTCTGGGGGGGGAAGACCCAGTACTTC. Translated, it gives CASSLWGGKTQYF.

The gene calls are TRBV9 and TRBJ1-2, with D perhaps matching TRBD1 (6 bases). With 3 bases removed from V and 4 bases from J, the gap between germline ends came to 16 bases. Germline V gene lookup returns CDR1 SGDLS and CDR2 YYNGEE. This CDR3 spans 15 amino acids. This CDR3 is CASSGYRDYSYGYTF. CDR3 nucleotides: TGTGCCAGCAGCGGCTACAGGGATTACTCCTATGGCTACACCTTC.

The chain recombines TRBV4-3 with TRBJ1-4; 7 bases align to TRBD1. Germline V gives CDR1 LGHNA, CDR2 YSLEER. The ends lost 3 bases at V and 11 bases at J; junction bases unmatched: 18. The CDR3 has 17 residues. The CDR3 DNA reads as TGCGCCAGCAGCCACTCCACAGACAGGGCCCTAATGAGGAAACTGTTTTTT. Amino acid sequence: CASSHSTDRALMRKLFF.

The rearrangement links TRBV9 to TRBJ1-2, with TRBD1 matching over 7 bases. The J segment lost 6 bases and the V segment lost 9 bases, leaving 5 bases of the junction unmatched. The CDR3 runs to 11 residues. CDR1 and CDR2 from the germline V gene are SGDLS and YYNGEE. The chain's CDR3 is CATRTGHGYTF. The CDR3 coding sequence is TGTGCCACACGGACAGGTCATGGCTACACCTTC. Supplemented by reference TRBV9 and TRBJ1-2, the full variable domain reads DSGVTQTPKHLITATGQRVTLRCSPRSGDLSVYWYQQSLDQGLQFLIQYYNGEERAKGNILERFSAQQFPDLHSELNLSSLELGDSALYFCATRTGHGYTFGSGTRLTVV.

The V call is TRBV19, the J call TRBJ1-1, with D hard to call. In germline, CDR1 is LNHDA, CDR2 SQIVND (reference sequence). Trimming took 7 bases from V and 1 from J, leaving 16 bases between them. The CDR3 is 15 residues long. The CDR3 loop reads CASTQTRHENTEAFF. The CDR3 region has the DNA TGTGCCAGTACCCAAACAAGACACGAGAACACTGAAGCTTTCTTT.

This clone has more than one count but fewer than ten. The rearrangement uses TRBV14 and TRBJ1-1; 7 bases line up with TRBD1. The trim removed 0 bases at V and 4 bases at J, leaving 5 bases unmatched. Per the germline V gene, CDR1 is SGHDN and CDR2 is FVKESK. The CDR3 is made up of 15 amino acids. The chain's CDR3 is CASSQENRGTTEAFF. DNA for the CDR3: TGTGCCAGCAGCCAAGAGAACAGGGGAACCACTGAAGCTTTCTTT.

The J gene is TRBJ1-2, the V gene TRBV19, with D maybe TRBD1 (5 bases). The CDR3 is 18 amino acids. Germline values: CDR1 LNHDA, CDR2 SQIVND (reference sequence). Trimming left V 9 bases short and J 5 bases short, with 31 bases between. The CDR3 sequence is CARGTGTPFLGTSYGYTF. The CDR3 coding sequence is TGTGCCAGGGGGACCGGGACTCCTTTCTTGGGGACTTCTTATGGCTACACCTTC.

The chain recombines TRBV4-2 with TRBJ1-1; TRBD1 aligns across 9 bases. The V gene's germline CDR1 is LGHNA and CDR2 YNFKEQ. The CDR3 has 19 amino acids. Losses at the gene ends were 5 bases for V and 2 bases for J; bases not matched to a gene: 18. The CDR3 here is CASSSPTYRGQGGNTEAFF. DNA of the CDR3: TGTGCCAGCAGCTCTCCAACCTACAGGGGGCAAGGCGGCAACACTGAAGCTTTCTTT.

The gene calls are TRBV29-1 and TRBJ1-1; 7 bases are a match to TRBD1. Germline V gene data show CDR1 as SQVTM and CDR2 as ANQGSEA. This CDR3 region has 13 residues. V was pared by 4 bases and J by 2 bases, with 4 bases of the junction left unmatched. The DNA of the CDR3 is TGCAGCGTTGGGGACAGATCCAACACTGAAGCTTTCTTT. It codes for CSVGDRSNTEAFF.

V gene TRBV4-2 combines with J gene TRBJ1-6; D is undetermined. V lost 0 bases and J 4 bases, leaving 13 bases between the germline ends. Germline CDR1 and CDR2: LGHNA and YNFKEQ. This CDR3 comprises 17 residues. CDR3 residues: CASSQDSSSGYNSPLHF. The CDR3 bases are TGTGCCAGCAGCCAAGATTCAAGCAGCGGTTATAATTCACCCCTCCACTTT.

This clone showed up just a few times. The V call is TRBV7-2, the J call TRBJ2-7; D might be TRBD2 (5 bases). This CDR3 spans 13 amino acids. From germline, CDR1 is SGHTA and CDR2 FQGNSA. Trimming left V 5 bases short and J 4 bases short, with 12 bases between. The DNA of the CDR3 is TGTGCCAGCAGCCAAGCGGTAGGATACGAGCAGTACTTC. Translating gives CASSQAVGYEQYF.

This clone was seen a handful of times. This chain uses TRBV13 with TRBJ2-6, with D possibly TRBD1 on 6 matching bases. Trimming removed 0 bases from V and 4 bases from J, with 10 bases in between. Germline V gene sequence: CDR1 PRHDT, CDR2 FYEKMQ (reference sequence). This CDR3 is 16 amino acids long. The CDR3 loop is CASSLGADSGANVLTF. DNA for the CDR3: TGTGCCAGCAGCTTAGGCGCGGACAGCGGGGCCAACGTCCTGACTTTC.